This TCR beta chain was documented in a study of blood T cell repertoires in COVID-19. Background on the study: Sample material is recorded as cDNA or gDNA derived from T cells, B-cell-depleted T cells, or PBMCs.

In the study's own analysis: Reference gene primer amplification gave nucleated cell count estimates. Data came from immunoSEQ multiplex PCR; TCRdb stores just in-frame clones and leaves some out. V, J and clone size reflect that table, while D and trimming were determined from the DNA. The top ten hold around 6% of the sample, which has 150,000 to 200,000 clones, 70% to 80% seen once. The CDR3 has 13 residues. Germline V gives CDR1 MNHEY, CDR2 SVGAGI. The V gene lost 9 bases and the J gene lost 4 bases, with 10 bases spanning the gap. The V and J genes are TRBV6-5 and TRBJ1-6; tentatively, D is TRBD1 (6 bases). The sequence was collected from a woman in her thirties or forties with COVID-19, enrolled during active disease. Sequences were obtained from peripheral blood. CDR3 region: CARRRGYNSPLHF. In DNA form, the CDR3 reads TGTGCCAGACGTAGGGGGTATAATTCACCCCTCCACTTT.